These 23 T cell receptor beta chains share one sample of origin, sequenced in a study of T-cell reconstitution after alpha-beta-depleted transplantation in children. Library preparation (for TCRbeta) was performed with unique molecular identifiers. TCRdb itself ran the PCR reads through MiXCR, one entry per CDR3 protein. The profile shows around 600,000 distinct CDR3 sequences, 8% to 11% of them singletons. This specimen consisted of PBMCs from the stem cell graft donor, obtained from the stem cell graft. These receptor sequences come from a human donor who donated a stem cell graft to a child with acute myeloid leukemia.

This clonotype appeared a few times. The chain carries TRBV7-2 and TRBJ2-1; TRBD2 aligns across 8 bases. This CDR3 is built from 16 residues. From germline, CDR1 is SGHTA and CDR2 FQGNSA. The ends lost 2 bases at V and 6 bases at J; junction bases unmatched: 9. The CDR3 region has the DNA TGTGCCAGCAGCTTATCTCAAGCGGGAGTTGTCAATGAGCAGTTCTTC. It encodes CASSLSQAGVVNEQFF.

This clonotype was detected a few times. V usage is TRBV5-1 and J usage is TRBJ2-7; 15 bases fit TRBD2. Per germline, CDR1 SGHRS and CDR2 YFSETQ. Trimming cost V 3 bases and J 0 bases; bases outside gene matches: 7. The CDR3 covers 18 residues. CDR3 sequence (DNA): TGCGCCAGCAGCTCGGGACTAGCGGGAGGAATTTCCTCCTACGAGCAGTACTTC. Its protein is CASSSGLAGGISSYEQYF.

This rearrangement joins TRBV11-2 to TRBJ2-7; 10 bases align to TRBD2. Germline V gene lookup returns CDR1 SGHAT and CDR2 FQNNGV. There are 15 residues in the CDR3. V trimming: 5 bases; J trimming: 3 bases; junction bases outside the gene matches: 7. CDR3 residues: CASSTLAGQHYEQYF. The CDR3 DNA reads TGTGCCAGCAGCACACTAGCGGGACAGCACTACGAGCAGTACTTC.

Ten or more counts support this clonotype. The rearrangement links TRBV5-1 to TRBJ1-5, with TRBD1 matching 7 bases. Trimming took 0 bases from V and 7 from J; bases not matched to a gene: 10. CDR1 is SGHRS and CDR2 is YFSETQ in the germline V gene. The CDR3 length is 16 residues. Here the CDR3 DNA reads TGCGCCAGCAGCTTGGCCCCAACAGGGGAGGGCCAGCCCCAGCATTTT. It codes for CASSLAPTGEGQPQHF.

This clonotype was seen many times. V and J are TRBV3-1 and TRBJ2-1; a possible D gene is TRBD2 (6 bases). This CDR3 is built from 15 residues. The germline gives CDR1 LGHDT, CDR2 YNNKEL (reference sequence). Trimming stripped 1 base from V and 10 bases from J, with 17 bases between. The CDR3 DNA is TGTGCCAGCAGCCAAGCTGGGACTCCGACGGGGGAGCAGTTCTTC. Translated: CASSQAGTPTGEQFF.

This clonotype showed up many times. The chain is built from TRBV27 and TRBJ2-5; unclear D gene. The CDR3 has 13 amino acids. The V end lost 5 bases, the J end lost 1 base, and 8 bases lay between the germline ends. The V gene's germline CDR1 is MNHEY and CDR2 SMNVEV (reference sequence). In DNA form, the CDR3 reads TGTGCCAGCAGTCAGAGGTCCCAAGAGACCCAGTACTTC. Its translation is CASSQRSQETQYF.

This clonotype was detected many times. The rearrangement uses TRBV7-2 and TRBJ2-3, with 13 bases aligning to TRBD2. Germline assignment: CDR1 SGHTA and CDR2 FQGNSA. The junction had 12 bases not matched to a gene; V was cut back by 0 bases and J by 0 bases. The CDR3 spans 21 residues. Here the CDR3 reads CASSLATSGRASARSTDTQYF. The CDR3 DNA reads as TGTGCCAGCAGCTTAGCTACTAGCGGGAGGGCCAGTGCTCGGAGCACAGATACGCAGTATTTT.

The chain's CDR3 is CASSQEMGWTSTSSYEQYF. The DNA of the CDR3 is TGTGCCAGCAGCCAAGAAATGGGGTGGACTAGCACGAGCTCCTACGAGCAGTACTTC. V and J are TRBV14 and TRBJ2-7; 8 bases fit TRBD2. Per germline, CDR1 SGHDN and CDR2 FVKESK. The CDR3 length is 19 residues. After removal of 0 bases from V and 0 bases from J, the junction contained 13 bases not matched to a gene.

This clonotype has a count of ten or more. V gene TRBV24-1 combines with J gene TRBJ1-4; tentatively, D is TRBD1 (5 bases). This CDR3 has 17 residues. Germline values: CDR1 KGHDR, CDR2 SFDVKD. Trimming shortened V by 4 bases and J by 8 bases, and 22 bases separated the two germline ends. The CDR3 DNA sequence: TGTGCCACCAGTGAGCCCCCTACCGGGACCCGAGGGGAAAAACTGTTTTTT. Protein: CATSEPPTGTRGEKLFF.

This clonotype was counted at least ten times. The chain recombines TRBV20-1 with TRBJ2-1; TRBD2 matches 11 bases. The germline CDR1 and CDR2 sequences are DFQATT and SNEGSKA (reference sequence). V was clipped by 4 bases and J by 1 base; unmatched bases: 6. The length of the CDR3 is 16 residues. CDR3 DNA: TGCAGTGCTACGTCGGGACTAGCGGATTCCTACAATGAGCAGTTCTTC. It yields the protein CSATSGLADSYNEQFF.

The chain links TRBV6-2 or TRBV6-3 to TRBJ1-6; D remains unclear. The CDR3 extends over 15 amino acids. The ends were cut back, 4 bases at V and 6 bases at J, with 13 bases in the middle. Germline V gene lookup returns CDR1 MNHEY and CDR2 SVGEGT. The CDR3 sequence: CASSSWTGGNSPLHF. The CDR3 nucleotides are TGTGCCAGCAGTTCCTGGACGGGCGGTAATTCACCCCTCCACTTT.

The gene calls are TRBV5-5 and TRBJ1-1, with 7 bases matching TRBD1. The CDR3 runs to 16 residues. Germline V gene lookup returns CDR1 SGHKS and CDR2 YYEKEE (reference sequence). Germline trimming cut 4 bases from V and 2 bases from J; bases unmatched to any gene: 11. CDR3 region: CASSPNTGTVNTEAFF. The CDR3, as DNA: TGTGCCAGCAGCCCCAATACCGGGACAGTAAACACTGAAGCTTTCTTT.

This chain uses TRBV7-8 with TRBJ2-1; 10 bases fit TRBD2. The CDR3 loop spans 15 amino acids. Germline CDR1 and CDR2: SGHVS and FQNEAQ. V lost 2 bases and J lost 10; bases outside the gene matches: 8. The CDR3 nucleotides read TGTGCCAGCAGCTTAAACAGCGGGAGGGCCGGGGAGCAGTTCTTC. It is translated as CASSLNSGRAGEQFF.

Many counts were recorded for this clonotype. CDR3 nucleotides: TGCGCCAGCAGCTTGGGGACAGGGGGCTTAAGCACTGAAGCTTTCTTT. Its protein product is CASSLGTGGLSTEAFF. The rearrangement links TRBV5-1 to TRBJ1-1, with 11 bases matching TRBD1. This CDR3 comprises 16 residues. Germline CDR1 and CDR2: SGHRS and YFSETQ. The V gene end was trimmed by 0 bases and the J gene end by 4 bases; junction bases not matched to a gene: 5.

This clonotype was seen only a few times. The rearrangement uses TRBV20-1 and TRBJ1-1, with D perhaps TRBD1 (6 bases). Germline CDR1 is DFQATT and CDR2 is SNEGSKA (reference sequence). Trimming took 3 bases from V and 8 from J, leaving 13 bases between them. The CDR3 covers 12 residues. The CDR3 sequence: CSASWGAIEAFF. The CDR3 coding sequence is TGCAGTGCTAGTTGGGGGGCAATCGAAGCTTTCTTT.

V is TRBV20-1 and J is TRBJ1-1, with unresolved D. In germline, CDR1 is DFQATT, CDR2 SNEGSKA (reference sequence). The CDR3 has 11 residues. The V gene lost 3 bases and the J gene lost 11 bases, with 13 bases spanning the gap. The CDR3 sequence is CSASVPEVAFF. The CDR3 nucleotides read TGCAGTGCTAGCGTACCGGAGGTGGCTTTCTTT.

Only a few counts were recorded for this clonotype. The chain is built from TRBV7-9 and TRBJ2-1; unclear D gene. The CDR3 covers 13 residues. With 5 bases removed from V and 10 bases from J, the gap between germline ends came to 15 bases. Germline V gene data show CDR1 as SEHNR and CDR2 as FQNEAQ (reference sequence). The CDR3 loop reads CASSTPGLYEQFF. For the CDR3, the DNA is TGTGCCAGCAGCACACCTGGGCTGTACGAGCAGTTCTTC.

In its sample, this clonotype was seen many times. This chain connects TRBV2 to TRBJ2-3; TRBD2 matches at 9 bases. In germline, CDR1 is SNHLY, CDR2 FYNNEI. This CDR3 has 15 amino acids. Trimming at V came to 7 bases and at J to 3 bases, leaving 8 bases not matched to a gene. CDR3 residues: CASIVSGSGTDTQYF. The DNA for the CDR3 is TGTGCCAGCATCGTTAGCGGGAGCGGGACAGATACGCAGTATTTT.

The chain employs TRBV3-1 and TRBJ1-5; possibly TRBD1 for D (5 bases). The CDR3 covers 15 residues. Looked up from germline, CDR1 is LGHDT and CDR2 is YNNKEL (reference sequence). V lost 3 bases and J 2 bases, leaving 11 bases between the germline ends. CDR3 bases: TGTGCCAGCAGCCAGGCGGACACCCGCAATCAGCCCCAGCATTTT. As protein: CASSQADTRNQPQHF.

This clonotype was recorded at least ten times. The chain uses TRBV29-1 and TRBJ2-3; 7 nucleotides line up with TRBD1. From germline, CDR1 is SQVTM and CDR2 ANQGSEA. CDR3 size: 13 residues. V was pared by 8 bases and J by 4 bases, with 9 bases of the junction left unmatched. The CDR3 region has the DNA TGCAGCACTTACCGACAGGGCCCAGATACGCAGTATTTT. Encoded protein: CSTYRQGPDTQYF.

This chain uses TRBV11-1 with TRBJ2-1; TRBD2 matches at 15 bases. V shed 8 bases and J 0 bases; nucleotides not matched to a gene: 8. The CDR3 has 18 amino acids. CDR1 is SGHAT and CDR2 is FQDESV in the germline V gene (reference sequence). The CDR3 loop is CASSGLAGGGSSYNEQFF. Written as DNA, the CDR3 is TGTGCCAGCTCGGGACTAGCGGGAGGAGGGAGCTCCTACAATGAGCAGTTCTTC.

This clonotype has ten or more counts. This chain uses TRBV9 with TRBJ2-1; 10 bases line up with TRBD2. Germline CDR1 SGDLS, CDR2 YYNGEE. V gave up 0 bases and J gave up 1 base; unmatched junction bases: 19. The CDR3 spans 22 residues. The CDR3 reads CASSVDVLPRTSGLISYNEQFF. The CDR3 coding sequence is TGTGCCAGCAGCGTAGATGTTCTCCCCAGGACTAGCGGATTAATTTCCTACAATGAGCAGTTCTTC.

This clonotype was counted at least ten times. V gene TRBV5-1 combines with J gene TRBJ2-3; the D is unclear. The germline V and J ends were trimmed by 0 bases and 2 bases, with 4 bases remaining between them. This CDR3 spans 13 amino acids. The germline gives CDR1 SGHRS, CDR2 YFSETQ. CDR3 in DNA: TGCGCCAGCAGCTTGGACTCCACAGATACGCAGTATTTT. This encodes CASSLDSTDTQYF.